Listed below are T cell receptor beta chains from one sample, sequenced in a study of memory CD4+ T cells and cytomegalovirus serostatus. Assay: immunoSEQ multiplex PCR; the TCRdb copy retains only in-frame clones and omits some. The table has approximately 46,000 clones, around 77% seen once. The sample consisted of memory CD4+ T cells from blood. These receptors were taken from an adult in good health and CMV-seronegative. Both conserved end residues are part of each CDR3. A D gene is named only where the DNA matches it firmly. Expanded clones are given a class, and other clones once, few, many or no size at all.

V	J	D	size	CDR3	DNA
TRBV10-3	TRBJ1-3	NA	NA	CAIRPMGGTTGNTIYF	TGTGCCATCAGGCCGATGGGGGGGACGACTGGAAACACCATATATTTT
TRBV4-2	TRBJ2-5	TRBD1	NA	CASSQQDRGRTSQETQYF	TGTGCCAGCAGCCAACAAGACAGGGGGCGTACTTCCCAAGAGACCCAGTACTTC
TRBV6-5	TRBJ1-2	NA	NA	CANPTVTEGYTF	TGTGCCAACCCGACAGTGACAGAAGGCTACACCTTC
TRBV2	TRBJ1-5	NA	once	CASRGPLNQPQHF	TGTGCCAGCAGGGGGCCTCTTAATCAGCCCCAGCATTTT
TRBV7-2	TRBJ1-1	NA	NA	CASSRKGRGEAFF	TGTGCCAGCAGCCGCAAGGGACGGGGTGAAGCTTTCTTT
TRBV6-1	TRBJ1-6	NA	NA	CASSEIAGYNSPLHF	TGTGCCAGCAGTGAGATCGCAGGGTATAATTCACCCCTCCACTTT
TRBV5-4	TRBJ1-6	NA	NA	CASSSRGGSSYNSPLHF	TGTGCCAGCAGCTCACGAGGCGGCAGCTCCTATAATTCACCCCTCCACTTT
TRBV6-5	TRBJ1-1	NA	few	CASSSTLDRNTEAFF	TGTGCCAGCAGTTCAACCCTAGACCGAAACACTGAAGCTTTCTTT
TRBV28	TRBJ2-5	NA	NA	CASSPIGAESQYF	TGTGCCAGCAGTCCCATCGGGGCTGAGTCCCAGTACTTC
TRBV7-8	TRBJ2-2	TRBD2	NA	CASSLRTSGMNTGELFF	TGTGCCAGCAGCTTAAGGACTAGCGGGATGAACACCGGGGAGCTGTTTTTT
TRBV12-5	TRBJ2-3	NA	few	CASGQRGSPTDTQYF	TGTGCTAGTGGCCAAAGGGGGTCCCCCACAGATACGCAGTATTTT
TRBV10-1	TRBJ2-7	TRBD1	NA	CASSPSGQQLYEQYF	TGCGCCAGCAGTCCCTCGGGACAGCAACTATACGAGCAGTACTTC
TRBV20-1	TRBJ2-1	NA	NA	CSAGINEQFF	TGCAGTGCTGGGATCAATGAGCAGTTCTTC
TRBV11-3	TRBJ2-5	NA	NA	CASSLDSKRQETQYF	TGTGCCAGCAGCTTAGATTCAAAGCGGCAAGAGACCCAGTACTTC
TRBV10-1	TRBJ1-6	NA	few	CASRGVADGRKGSPLHF	TGCGCCAGCAGGGGGGTGGCGGACGGCCGCAAGGGTTCACCCCTCCACTTT
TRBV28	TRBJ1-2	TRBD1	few	CASSSPPGQGDGYTF	TGTGCCAGCAGTTCACCTCCGGGACAGGGCGATGGCTACACCTTC
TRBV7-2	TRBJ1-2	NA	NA	CASSLGPSEANYGYTF	TGTGCCAGCAGCTTAGGGCCCTCAGAAGCTAACTATGGCTACACCTTC
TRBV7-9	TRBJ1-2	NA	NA	CATVQAPGFYEGTF	TGTGCCACCGTACAGGCCCCAGGGTTCTATGAGGGCACCTTC
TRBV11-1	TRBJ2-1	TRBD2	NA	CASSPSGLNEQFF	TGTGCCAGCAGCCCTAGCGGTCTCAATGAGCAGTTCTTC
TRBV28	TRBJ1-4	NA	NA	CASSFKGMDEKLFF	TGTGCCAGCAGTTTTAAGGGAATGGATGAAAAACTGTTTTTT
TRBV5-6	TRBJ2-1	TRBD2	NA	CASSSGLAGGRLFF	TGTGCCAGCAGCTCAGGTCTAGCGGGGGGCCGGCTGTTCTTC
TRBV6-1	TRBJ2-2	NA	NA	CAGKTGTGELFF	TGTGCCGGGAAGACAGGCACCGGGGAGCTGTTTTTT
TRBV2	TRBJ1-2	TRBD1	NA	CASGTVYGYTF	TGTGCCAGTGGGACAGTCTATGGCTACACCTTC
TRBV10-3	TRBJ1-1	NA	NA	CASTKGDTDTEAFF	TGTGCCAGCACGAAGGGGGACACGGACACTGAAGCTTTCTTT
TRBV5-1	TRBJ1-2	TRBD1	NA	CASSLGQGAYGYTF	TGCGCCAGCAGCCTTGGACAGGGGGCCTATGGCTACACCTTC
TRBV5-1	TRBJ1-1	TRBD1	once	CASSTGQTGGFGPHTEAFF	TGCGCCAGCAGCACCGGTCAGACAGGGGGCTTCGGGCCACACACTGAAGCTTTCTTT
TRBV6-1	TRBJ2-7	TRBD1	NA	CASSEAGTAKQYF	TGTGCCAGCAGTGAGGCCGGGACAGCCAAGCAGTACTTC
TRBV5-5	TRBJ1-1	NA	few	CASSVTGVTEAFF	TGTGCCAGCAGCGTAACGGGGGTAACTGAAGCTTTCTTT
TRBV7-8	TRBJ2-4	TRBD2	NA	CASSLVPSGGADIQYF	TGTGCCAGCAGCTTAGTACCTAGCGGGGGGGCCGACATTCAGTACTTC
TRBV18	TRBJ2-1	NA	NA	CASSPLTSGSHNEQFF	TGTGCCAGCTCACCACTGACCTCAGGGTCCCACAATGAGCAGTTCTTC
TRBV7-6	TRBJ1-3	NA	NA	CASSLFSDSGNTIYF	TGTGCCAGCAGCTTATTTAGCGACTCTGGAAACACCATATATTTT
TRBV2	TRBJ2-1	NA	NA	CASKTGTVPHNEQFF	TGTGCCAGCAAAACCGGGACTGTCCCCCACAATGAGCAGTTCTTC
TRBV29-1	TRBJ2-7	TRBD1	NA	CSVAFNRGSYEQYF	TGCAGCGTTGCTTTTAACAGGGGATCCTACGAGCAGTACTTC
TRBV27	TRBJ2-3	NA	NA	CASSLSSTDTQYF	TGTGCCAGCAGTTTAAGTTCGACAGATACGCAGTATTTT
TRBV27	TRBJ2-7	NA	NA	CASSISYGRQYF	TGTGCCAGCAGTATCTCTTATGGGAGGCAGTACTTC
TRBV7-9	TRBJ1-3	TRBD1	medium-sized	CASSLDQGASGVGGNTIYF	TGTGCCAGCAGCTTAGACCAGGGGGCAAGCGGTGTAGGAGGGAACACCATATATTTT